This T cell receptor (beta chain) was sequenced for a study of shared clonotypes between healthy human individuals. Study-wide points: The sole specimen, blood, was sampled, and tissue repertoires likely differ. It was the non-shared clonotypes that had lower generation probabilities than clonotypes shared by all four donors.

With regard to this clone: Its antigen remains unidentified.

In germline, CDR1 is MDHEN, CDR2 SYDVKM. CDR3 length equals 15 residues. Trimming cost V 1 base and J 0 bases, with 10 bases left between them. In the naive CD8 group, cells lacked CD45RO and were positively selected for CCR7, so terminally differentiated effector memory CD45RA+ cells were left out. A deep-level run was used for the assay. Genomic DNA of each subset was evenly split across several immunoSEQ plates. Sequenced by immunoSEQ multiplex PCR; TCRdb stores in-frame clones only, minus some. The sample holds 2 million to 2.5 million clones, approximately 94% seen once. The gene calls are TRBV28 and TRBJ2-7; TRBD1 might be the D (5 bases). What was sequenced was naive CD8+ T cells from PBMCs. The receptor was derived from a man aged 18 to 30 in good health. Some clones in this sample may be carry-over from other donors' samples. CDR3 nucleotides: TGTGCCAGCAGTTTATACGCAGGGTCCTCCTACGAGCAGTACTTC. It specifies CASSLYAGSSYEQYF.